This T cell receptor beta chain originates from a study of blood T cell repertoires in COVID-19 (dated by TCRdb to between 2020 and 2021). With regard to the full study: The collaborator samples originated in the United States, Italy and Spain and spanned the acute and convalescent phases of COVID-19. The prospective study material was composed of cDNA or gDNA derived from T cells, B-cell-depleted T cells, or PBMCs. Deeply sampled blood TCRbeta repertoires from subjects exposed to, actively infected with, or recovered from COVID-19 were included in the dataset. The repertoires were made available in a free public database intended to serve as a resource for research on the immune response to SARS-CoV-2. The samples were drawn from the first 160 participants of the ongoing ImmuneRACE study and from some 1,300 subjects provided by 6 global collaborators. Nearly every sample came with metadata listing a de-identified subject ID, COVID-19 status, age in years and sex. Where HLA class I and class II types were available, the types were taken from metadata supplied by the sample provider, not from assay-based typing. Study-wide conclusions, independent of this receptor: Clinical and demographic metadata were provided uncurated, with the amount varying by source and participant.

TCRbeta CDR3 regions were amplified from genomic DNA using the immunoSEQ Assay, a bias-controlled multiplex PCR. In the source study's methods: The number of nucleated cells in each sample was estimated from the amplification of reference gene primers within the assay. To quantify the absolute abundance of each unique TCRbeta CDR3 rearrangement, sequence reads were collapsed and filtered. For each sample, productive Simpson clonality was calculated by taking the square root of Simpson's diversity index across productive rearrangements. TCRdb obtained this table from immuneACCESS and retained in-frame rearrangements with V and J assigned. These tables miss some clones; where compared with another copy, unresolved V genes account for less than half of the shortfall, and the remainder is unexplained. V and J calls plus clone size are reproduced from that table; the DNA served to infer D and trimming. Within this sample are 170,000 or so clones, with more than 70% of them counted one time only. The biggest ten clones account for roughly 7% of the sample.

V is pruned by 3 bases and J by 6 bases, leaving 7 bases of the junction without a gene match. The CDR3 runs 15 amino acids, cysteine and phenylalanine included. Here the CDR3 DNA is all that survives: 45 bases in frame from base 1. The germline V gene specifies KGHDR as CDR1 and SFDVKD as CDR2. About this clone itself: Its antigen is still unknown. One base away there is no much larger clone; base qualities are not given.

The collaborating institutions used their own protocols to collect whole blood in K2EDTA tubes. For TCRbeta analysis, collaborators shipped samples as frozen whole blood, isolated PBMCs, or DNA extracted from either of those sample types. The specimen sequenced was peripheral blood. The TCR sequence derives from a man in his forties or fifties with active or convalescent COVID-19. The chain joins TRBV24-1 to TRBJ1-2; the junction holds 9 bases that match TRBD1. The nucleotide sequence reads TGTGCCACCAGTGATCGCGGGACAGGGTTAGATGGCTACACCTTC. This is translated as CATSDRGTGLDGYTF.